These 23 T cell receptor beta chains share one sample of origin, sequenced in a study of shared clonotypes between healthy human individuals. Naive CD8 populations comprised CD45RO-negative cells positively selected for CCR7, excluding terminally differentiated effector memory CD45RA+ cells. Assay used: immunoSEQ multiplex PCR; TCRdb lists only in-frame clones, some missing. Among roughly 2.1 million clones listed, more than 85% were seen once. The specimen was naive CD8+ T cells from PBMCs. The receptors stem from a man younger than 35 in good health. Some clones in this sample may be carry-over from other donors' samples.

The chain is built from TRBV7-9 and TRBJ2-3; 12 nucleotides line up with TRBD2. In germline, CDR1 is SEHNR, CDR2 FQNEAQ (reference sequence). The CDR3 is 19 amino acids. The V and J ends lost 4 bases and 2 bases, in that order; junction bases with no gene match: 13. The CDR3 is CASSSEGTSGPSFTDTQYF. The DNA for the CDR3 is TGTGCCAGCAGCTCCGAGGGGACTAGCGGGCCCTCCTTCACAGATACGCAGTATTTT.

The genes are TRBV21-1 and TRBJ2-4. TRBV21-1 is a pseudogene locus. This CDR3 has 15 amino acids. The CDR3 DNA reads as TGTGCCAGCCTCAGACCCCTCCTAGCCAAAAACATTCAGTACTTC. It is translated as CASLRPLLAKNIQYF.

The chain links TRBV7-2 to TRBJ1-5; 11 bases are a match to TRBD1. The J segment lost 4 bases and the V segment lost 3 bases, leaving 8 bases of the junction unmatched. Germline lookup yields CDR1 SGHTA and CDR2 FQGNSA. CDR3 size: 17 residues. The CDR3 DNA sequence: TGTGCCAGCAGCTTCTCCGGGACAGGGGGTGGGAATCAGCCCCAGCATTTT. This codes for CASSFSGTGGGNQPQHF.

This chain joins TRBV7-3 and TRBJ2-1; TRBD2 agrees at 9 bases. The germline CDR1 and CDR2 sequences are SGHTA and FQGTGA. The CDR3 totals 14 residues. The ends lost 1 base at V and 5 bases at J; junction bases unmatched: 0. The CDR3 loop reads CASSLSGRDNEQFF. For the CDR3, the DNA is TGTGCCAGCAGCTTAAGCGGGAGGGACAATGAGCAGTTCTTC.

This clone was counted a single time. This chain uses TRBV5-6 with TRBJ2-1; 7 positions agree with TRBD2. Losses at the gene ends were 3 bases for V and 1 base for J; bases not matched to a gene: 1. The CDR3 spans 14 residues. Germline V gives CDR1 SGHDT, CDR2 YYEEEE. CDR3 bases: TGTGCCAGCAGCTACGGGAGGTCCTACAATGAGCAGTTCTTC. Its protein is CASSYGRSYNEQFF. Full variable domain (remainder filled in from reference TRBV5-6 and TRBJ2-1): DAGVTQSPTHLIKTRGQQVTLRCSPKSGHDTVSWYQQALGQGPQFIFQYYEEEERQRGNFPDRFSGHQFPNYSSELNVNALLLGDSALYLCASSYGRSYNEQFFGPGTRLTVL.

The chain recombines TRBV9 with TRBJ2-2; the D gene is possibly TRBD2 (5 bases). V was shortened by 2 bases and J by 4 bases, with 18 bases between the two germline ends. Germline CDR1 SGDLS, CDR2 YYNGEE. The CDR3 sequence is 17 residues long. This CDR3 reads CASSVPASGVPTGELFF. The DNA for the CDR3 is TGTGCCAGCAGCGTCCCCGCGAGCGGAGTTCCCACCGGGGAGCTGTTTTTT. The complete variable domain, with remaining parts taken from reference TRBV9 and TRBJ2-2, reads DSGVTQTPKHLITATGQRVTLRCSPRSGDLSVYWYQQSLDQGLQFLIQYYNGEERAKGNILERFSAQQFPDLHSELNLSSLELGDSALYFCASSVPASGVPTGELFFGEGSRLTVL.

The chain carries TRBV28 and TRBJ2-7, with D possibly TRBD1 on 5 matching bases. V dropped 6 bases and J dropped 6 bases, with 15 bases sitting between them. CDR3 length equals 13 residues. Germline V lookup: CDR1 MDHEN, CDR2 SYDVKM. Here the CDR3 reads CASSDSSPLEQYF. The CDR3 DNA reads as TGTGCCAGCAGCGACAGTAGTCCCCTCGAGCAGTACTTC.

V and J are TRBV5-6 and TRBJ2-1; D ambiguous. Germline CDR1 is SGHDT and CDR2 is YYEEEE. The CDR3 is 15 residues long. The V and J ends lost 2 bases and 4 bases respectively, with 13 bases between them. CDR3 DNA: TGTGCCAGCAGCTTTAGGTCGCCACCTTACAATGAGCAGTTCTTC. Encoded protein: CASSFRSPPYNEQFF.

This rearrangement joins TRBV6-1 to TRBJ2-7; TRBD2 agrees at 7 bases. From germline, CDR1 is MNHNS and CDR2 SASEGT. J was trimmed by 4 bases and V by 3 bases; bases with no gene match: 3. There are 13 residues in the CDR3. CDR3 sequence (DNA): TGTGCCAGCAGTGAGGGACTAAGATACGAGCAGTACTTC. Protein product: CASSEGLRYEQYF.

The rearrangement joins TRBV6-1 to TRBJ2-2; D not resolved. Trimming removed 4 bases from V and 5 bases from J, with 11 bases in between. Germline CDR1 is MNHNS and CDR2 is SASEGT. This CDR3 is 14 amino acids long. CDR3 protein: CASSAGSLTGELFF. The CDR3 region has the DNA TGTGCCAGCAGTGCCGGGTCCCTAACCGGGGAGCTGTTTTTT.

Remarks on this clone: The same CDR3 can be traced to other DNA sequences in this sample. The rearrangement uses TRBV5-4 and TRBJ2-1; 11 nucleotides align to TRBD2. The V segment lost 3 bases and the J segment 4 bases; nucleotides outside the gene matches: 6. This CDR3 comprises 16 residues. Germline V gives CDR1 SGHNT, CDR2 YYREEE (reference sequence). CDR3: CASSSIAGGPYNEQFF. CDR3 DNA: TGTGCCAGCAGCTCCATAGCGGGAGGGCCTTACAATGAGCAGTTCTTC. The variable domain in full, completed from reference TRBV5-4 and TRBJ2-1, reads ETGVTQSPTHLIKTRGQQVTLRCSSQSGHNTVSWYQQALGQGPQFIFQYYREEENGRGNFPPRFSGLQFPNYSSELNVNALELDDSALYLCASSSIAGGPYNEQFFGPGTRLTVL.

J is TRBJ2-1 and V is TRBV7-9, with TRBD1 matching 7 bases. The V and J ends lost 4 bases and 2 bases, in that order; junction bases with no gene match: 8. The germline V gene has CDR1 SEHNR and CDR2 FQNEAQ (reference sequence). The CDR3 sequence is 16 residues long. This CDR3 reads CASSSMHQGAYNEQFF. DNA for the CDR3: TGTGCCAGCAGCTCGATGCACCAGGGGGCCTACAATGAGCAGTTCTTC.

On this clone: One end of the junction does not line up with germline, which may come from a read error. The genes are TRBV19 and TRBJ2-2, with a possible D match to TRBD1 (5 bases). The CDR3 totals 16 residues. The germline gives CDR1 LNHDA, CDR2 SQIVND (reference sequence). The CDR3 sequence: CASRIDSPYSTGELFF. Written as DNA, the CDR3 is TGTGCCAGTAGGATAGACAGTCCTTATTCTACCGGGGAGCTGTTTTTT.

The chain carries TRBV27 and TRBJ1-1, with a weak D call TRBD1 (6 bases). V was pared by 5 bases and J by 5 bases, with 12 bases between. The CDR3 has 13 amino acids. Germline loops: CDR1 MNHEY, CDR2 SMNVEV (reference sequence). The CDR3 DNA reads TGTGCCAGCAGTATCACAGGGTTAACTGAAGCTTTCTTT. Translated, it gives CASSITGLTEAFF.

The genes are TRBV15 and TRBJ2-1, with no clear D. The V gene lost 0 bases and the J gene lost 0 bases, with 12 bases spanning the gap. CDR3 length equals 17 residues. Germline V gene data show CDR1 as LNHNV and CDR2 as YYDKDF (reference sequence). CDR3 DNA: TGTGCCACCAGCAGAGACTCCCCAGTGAGCTCCTACAATGAGCAGTTCTTC. Translating gives CATSRDSPVSSYNEQFF.

V and J are TRBV13 and TRBJ2-7, with TRBD2 identical over 9 bases. Trimming cost V 4 bases and J 4 bases; bases outside gene matches: 8. Germline V gene sequence: CDR1 PRHDT, CDR2 FYEKMQ (reference sequence). This CDR3 comprises 15 residues. This CDR3 reads CASSSSGTREYEQYF. The CDR3 coding sequence is TGTGCCAGCAGCTCTAGCGGGACAAGGGAGTACGAGCAGTACTTC.

As regards this clone: Different DNA sequences within this sample yield the same CDR3. V and J are TRBV28 and TRBJ1-5; D unresolved. This CDR3 has 13 residues. Germline CDR1 MDHEN, CDR2 SYDVKM. Between the trimmed V and J ends, which lost 2 bases and 5 bases, there was a span of 7 bases. The CDR3 is CASSLAGYQPQHF. The CDR3 bases are TGTGCCAGCAGTTTAGCTGGCTATCAGCCCCAGCATTTT. The full variable domain, its missing parts supplied by reference TRBV28 and TRBJ1-5, is DVKVTQSSRYLVKRTGEKVFLECVQDMDHENMFWYRQDPGLGLRLIYFSYDVKMKEKGDIPEGYSVSREKKERFSLILESASTNQTSMYLCASSLAGYQPQHFGDGTRLSIL.

V is TRBV7-6 and J is TRBJ2-7, with D possibly matching TRBD1 (6 bases). Trimming shortened V by 4 bases and J by 9 bases, and 16 bases separated the two germline ends. Germline-derived CDR1 and CDR2 are SGHVS and FNYEAQ. The CDR3 totals 13 residues. The CDR3 nucleotides read TGTGCCAGCAGCTCAAAAAAACAGGGATTGCAGTACTTC. Translated, it gives CASSSKKQGLQYF.

The chain uses TRBV4-1 and TRBJ1-2; no clear D. This CDR3 region has 12 residues. Looked up from germline, CDR1 is MGHRA and CDR2 is YSYEKL. Trimming took 2 bases from V and 8 from J, leaving 9 bases between them. DNA for the CDR3: TGCGCCAGCAGCCAACTGAACGGCGGCTACACCTTC. Translating gives CASSQLNGGYTF.

J is TRBJ2-7 and V is TRBV4-1; TRBD2 aligns across 8 bases. Per germline, CDR1 MGHRA and CDR2 YSYEKL. After removal of 3 bases from V and 2 bases from J, the junction contained 9 bases not matched to a gene. The CDR3 has 16 residues. In DNA form, the CDR3 reads TGCGCCAGCAGCCAGGCAGTTAGCGGGGTAACCTACGAGCAGTACTTC. Residues: CASSQAVSGVTYEQYF.

This rearrangement joins TRBV28 to TRBJ2-1, with TRBD2 matching over 13 bases. The CDR3 loop spans 17 amino acids. CDR1 and CDR2 from the germline V gene are MDHEN and SYDVKM. With V trimmed by 4 bases and J by 2 bases, 5 bases remained unmatched. The CDR3 sequence: CASSSPGLAGPYNEQFF. The CDR3 nucleotides read TGTGCCAGCAGTTCCCCGGGACTAGCGGGACCCTACAATGAGCAGTTCTTC.

This rearrangement joins TRBV28 to TRBJ1-2; 9 nucleotides agree with TRBD1. V trimming: 4 bases; J trimming: 3 bases; junction bases outside the gene matches: 6. The CDR3 totals 15 residues. Germline CDR1 is MDHEN and CDR2 is SYDVKM. CDR3 loop: CASSSRQGVHYGYTF. The CDR3 bases are TGTGCCAGCAGTTCCAGACAGGGGGTACACTATGGCTACACCTTC.

The chain carries TRBV4-1 and TRBJ2-1; 9 nucleotides agree with TRBD2. Trimming cost V 4 bases and J 1 base; bases outside gene matches: 8. Germline V gene data show CDR1 as MGHRA and CDR2 as YSYEKL. The CDR3 extends over 17 amino acids. Here the CDR3 DNA reads TGCGCCAGCAGCCGCTCTGGCACTAGCGGGTCCTACAATGAGCAGTTCTTC. Its translation: CASSRSGTSGSYNEQFF.